This is a list of T cell receptor beta chains from one sample in a study of T cells in Graves' hyperthyroidism and ophthalmopathy. TCRdb re-derived calls from the multiplex PCR reads in MiXCR, one entry per CDR3 protein. The sample includes about 420,000 distinct CDR3 sequences, 15% to 17% seen only once; the top ten take roughly 8%. The sample was blood. These receptors originate from a woman between 18 and 29 years old with Graves' hyperthyroidism. Both conserved end residues are part of each CDR3. The order of the fields is clone size, V gene, J gene, D gene, CDR3 DNA, CDR3 protein. A D gene is named only where the DNA matches it firmly. Some rows have no size entry. The others give once, few or many, or a class for an expanded clone.

>.|TRBV20-1|TRBJ2-5|TRBD2
TGCAGTGCTAGAGCTTTTTTCCTACTAGCGGGAAGGGAAGAGACCCAGTACTTC
CSARAFFLLAGREETQYF
>many|TRBV30|TRBJ2-7|TRBD2
TGTGCCTGGAGTTACACTAGCGGTCCGTACGGGCAGTACTTC
CAWSYTSGPYGQYF
>.|TRBV3-1|TRBJ2-1|TRBD2
TGTGCCAGCAGCTTCGGGACTAGCGGGGAGTACAATGAGCAGTTCTTC
CASSFGTSGEYNEQFF
>few|TRBV18|TRBJ2-2|.
TGTGCCAGCTCGGCGGCAGTACCCACCGGGGAGCTGTTTTTT
CASSAAVPTGELFF
>many|TRBV6-1|TRBJ1-6|.
TGTGCCAGCAGTGAGAAGGGCCAGGGAGCATCACCCCTCCACTTT
CASSEKGQGASPLHF
>many|TRBV5-1|TRBJ2-5|.
TGCGCCAGCAGCAGCGGGAGACAGGGTCTCGAGACCCAGTACTTC
CASSSGRQGLETQYF
>many|TRBV29-1|TRBJ2-5|.
TGCAGCGTCGCTGTACCAGGAGCCCAAGAGACCCAGTACTTC
CSVAVPGAQETQYF
>.|TRBV5-6|TRBJ2-5|.
TGTGCCAGCAGCTTGGAGTCCGTTCAAGAGACCCAGTACTTC
CASSLESVQETQYF
>many|TRBV2|TRBJ1-2|TRBD1
TGTGCCAGCAGTGGGGACAGGGTGAGCTATGGCTACACCTTC
CASSGDRVSYGYTF
>many|TRBV11-2|TRBJ2-7|TRBD2
TGTGCCAGCAGCTTAGTGAGGCTAGCGGGAGCCCACGAGCAGTACTTC
CASSLVRLAGAHEQYF
>many|TRBV20-1|TRBJ2-7|.
TGCAGTGCTGCGGGCTTCAGCTCCTACGAGCAGTACTTC
CSAAGFSSYEQYF
>.|TRBV13|TRBJ2-7|.
TGTGCCAGCAGCTTTGGAGACGGCAGGGGCGGATACGAGCAGTACTTC
CASSFGDGRGGYEQYF
>few|TRBV5-8|TRBJ1-6|.
TGTGCCAGCAGCTTCTCGGAGAACTATAATTCACCCCTCCACTTT
CASSFSENYNSPLHF
>few|TRBV5-4|TRBJ2-5|TRBD1
TGTGCCAGCAGCAGCGGGACAGGGACGGCCCAGTACTTC
CASSSGTGTAQYF
>few|TRBV9|TRBJ2-7|TRBD2
TGTGCCAGCAGCGTAGGGCTAGCGGGAAATGACGAGCAGTACTTC
CASSVGLAGNDEQYF
>many|TRBV20-1|TRBJ2-4|.
TGCAGTGCCTTCCAAGGGGCCAAAAACATTCAGTACTTC
CSAFQGAKNIQYF
>many|TRBV20-1|TRBJ2-1|.
TGCAGTGCTAGAGATCGCGGTAGCGGAACCCAGTCCGCCTACAATGAGCAGTTCTTC
CSARDRGSGTQSAYNEQFF
>many|TRBV11-2|TRBJ1-5|.
TGTGCCAGCAGCCGCCTGCCCTATCAGCCCCAGCATTTT
CASSRLPYQPQHF
>many|TRBV11-2|TRBJ2-7|TRBD1
TGTGCCAGCAGTTCCGGGACAGGGTGGAACGAGCAGTACTTC
CASSSGTGWNEQYF
>many|TRBV3-1|TRBJ2-1|TRBD2
TGTGCCAGCAGCCAGGACACTAGCGGGATGTCAAATGAGCAGTTCTTC
CASSQDTSGMSNEQFF
>.|TRBV20-1|TRBJ2-4|TRBD1
TGCAGTGCTAGAGCCGGGACAGGGGAGACCAAAAACATTCAGTACTTC
CSARAGTGETKNIQYF
>many|TRBV6-2/TRBV6-3|TRBJ2-3|TRBD2
TGTGCCAGCAGCAAGGGACTACCTGAGACAGATACGCAGTATTTT
CASSKGLPETDTQYF
>many|TRBV6-1|TRBJ1-2|.
TGTGCCAGCAGGGAGGCGGGGTATGGCTACACCTTC
CASREAGYGYTF
>.|TRBV5-8|TRBJ2-2|.
TGTGCCAGCAGCTTGCGCAGGGCCTGGCGATCGAACACCGGGGAGCTGTTTTTT
CASSLRRAWRSNTGELFF
>many|TRBV12-3/TRBV12-4|TRBJ2-7|.
TGTGCCAGCAGTTTCGCCCGGGATTGGGAGCAGTACTTC
CASSFARDWEQYF
>many|TRBV6-1|TRBJ2-4|.
TGTGCCAGCAGTTTAGCCAAAAACATTCAGTACTTC
CASSLAKNIQYF
>many|TRBV6-6|TRBJ1-2|.
TGTGCCAGCAGTTACTCCCAGGGCGCCTATGGCTACACCTTC
CASSYSQGAYGYTF
>many|TRBV5-6|TRBJ1-2|.
TGTGCCAGCAATGAGATTTCTAACTATGGCTACACCTTC
CASNEISNYGYTF
>many|TRBV7-2|TRBJ1-2|.
TGTGCCAGCAGCTTAGCAGGGTTCGGCTACACCTTC
CASSLAGFGYTF
>.|TRBV7-2|TRBJ2-5|.
TGTGCCAGCAGCGACTACTTACAGGGCCGTCTCCACTTC
CASSDYLQGRLHF
>many|TRBV27|TRBJ2-2|.
TGTGCCAGCAGGTGGGGGGTGGGAGTCGCCGGGGAGCTGTTTTTT
CASRWGVGVAGELFF